The clone carrying this T cell receptor (beta chain) was observed a handful of times. From the 5' RACE reads, TCRdb called clonotypes with MiXCR, one entry per CDR3 protein. This table has 98,000 or so distinct CDR3 sequences, about 12% appearing once. The data stem from a study of early T cells in non-severe SARS-CoV-2 infection. Study summary: The study sequenced bulk RNA from unsorted whole blood, with chains unpaired.

Trimming cost V 4 bases and J 0 bases, with 13 bases left between them. This CDR3 comprises 15 residues. CDR1 is DFQATT and CDR2 is SNEGSKA in the germline V gene (reference sequence). The V and J genes are TRBV20-1 and TRBJ2-1, with no clear D. This clonotype was sampled from an adult who was a healthcare worker with PCR-confirmed SARS-CoV-2 infection or an uninfected control (not recorded which). Sequences were derived from whole blood, sampled at baseline. CDR3 bases: TGCAGTGCTATTCACGTGCGGAGCTCCTACAATGAGCAGTTCTTC. Its protein product is CSAIHVRSSYNEQFF.